Described below is a single TCR beta chain sequence and its context. No cognate antigen has been identified for it. No base quality values were provided; no much bigger clone lies one nucleotide off. These data come from a study of CD8 T cells in ankylosing spondylitis (dated by TCRdb to about 2017). Background for the entire study: The study set out to find disease-linked TCR variants by profiling T cell receptor beta repertoires in ankylosing spondylitis patients and healthy donors. The full study cohort comprised some 27 ankylosing spondylitis patients and roughly 100 healthy donors. Peripheral blood was sampled, and synovial fluid was also collected from ankylosing spondylitis patients. The paper as a whole reports these results and caveats: In peripheral blood, the disease-linked clones were found at relatively low frequencies and had a CD8+ phenotype. Some of the motif variants had been reported before in the synovial fluid and blood of reactive arthritis patients, a finding that suggests common disease-initiation mechanisms. The disease-linked clones were reported to be significantly enriched in matched synovial fluid samples from ankylosing spondylitis patients. A TCR beta motif made up of seven or eight highly homologous amino acid variants appeared to be characteristic of blood from ankylosing spondylitis patients.

The sequencer was an Illumina HiSeq 2500. TCR beta libraries were prepared by quantitative 5'-RACE with molecular barcodes. The published analysis was carried out like this. Disease-linked TCR variants were identified with a new computational method built on a probabilistic model of VDJ rearrangement. In-frame beta chains were kept once TCRdb had trimmed the public reads at Q25 with fastp and called clones with MiXCR. Each entry is one CDR3 protein sequence, shown with its most common DNA and genes. TCRdb assigned the V and J calls; the authors' analysis was not used. The sample records roughly 97,000 distinct CDR3 sequences, about 7.7% of which are singletons. The ten largest clonotypes hold nearly 10% of the sample. The V end gives up 5 bases and the J end 3 bases, leaving 3 bases in the junction not matched to a gene. The CDR3 sequence holds 14 residues, the cysteine and phenylalanine included. The sequence is cut down to CDR3 DNA, 42 bases in frame from base 1. The germline V gene provides CDR1 SGHNT and CDR2 YENEEA.

The receptor was derived from a male donor with ankylosing spondylitis or in good health (not recorded which). The sample comprised blood, either unsorted or a sorted T cell fraction (not recorded which). The rearranged chain carries TRBV11-3 and TRBJ2-1, with TRBD1 matching 8 junction bases. The nucleotide sequence reads as follows: TGTGCCAGCAGCGTGGGACAGGTCTACAATGAGCAGTTCTTC. This is translated as CASSVGQVYNEQFF.